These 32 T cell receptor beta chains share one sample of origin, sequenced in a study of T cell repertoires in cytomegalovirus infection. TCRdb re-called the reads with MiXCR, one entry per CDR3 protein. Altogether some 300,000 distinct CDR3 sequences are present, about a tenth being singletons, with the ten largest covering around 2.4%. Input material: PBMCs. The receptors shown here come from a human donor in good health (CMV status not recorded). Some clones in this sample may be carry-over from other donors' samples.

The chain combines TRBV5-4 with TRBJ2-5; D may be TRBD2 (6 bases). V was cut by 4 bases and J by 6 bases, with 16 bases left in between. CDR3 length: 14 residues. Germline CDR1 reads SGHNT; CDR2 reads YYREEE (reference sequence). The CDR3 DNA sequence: TGTGCCAGCAGCCCCGACTTGGGAGGCAAGACCCAGTACTTC. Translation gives CASSPDLGGKTQYF. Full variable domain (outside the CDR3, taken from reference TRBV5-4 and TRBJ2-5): ETGVTQSPTHLIKTRGQQVTLRCSSQSGHNTVSWYQQALGQGPQFIFQYYREEENGRGNFPPRFSGLQFPNYSSELNVNALELDDSALYLCASSPDLGGKTQYFGPGTRLLVL.

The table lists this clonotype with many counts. The chain's CDR3 is CASSLDSPNEQFF. CDR3 in DNA: TGTGCCAGCAGCTTAGACAGCCCCAATGAGCAGTTCTTC. The chain has TRBV7-6 and TRBJ2-1, with D uncertain. The CDR3 spans 13 residues. CDR1 and CDR2 (germline): SGHVS, FNYEAQ. With 1 base removed from V and 6 bases from J, the gap between germline ends came to 7 bases.

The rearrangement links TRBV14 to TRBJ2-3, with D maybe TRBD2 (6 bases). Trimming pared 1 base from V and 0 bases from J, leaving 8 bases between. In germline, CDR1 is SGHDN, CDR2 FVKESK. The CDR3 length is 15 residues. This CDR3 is CASSQGLVSTDTQYF. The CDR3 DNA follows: TGTGCCAGCAGCCAAGGACTAGTGAGCACAGATACGCAGTATTTT. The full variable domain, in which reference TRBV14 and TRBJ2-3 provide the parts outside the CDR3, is EAGVTQFPSHSVIEKGQTVTLRCDPISGHDNLYWYRRVMGKEIKFLLHFVKESKQDESGMPNNRFLAERTGGTYSTLKVQPAELEDSGVYFCASSQGLVSTDTQYFGPGTRLTVL.

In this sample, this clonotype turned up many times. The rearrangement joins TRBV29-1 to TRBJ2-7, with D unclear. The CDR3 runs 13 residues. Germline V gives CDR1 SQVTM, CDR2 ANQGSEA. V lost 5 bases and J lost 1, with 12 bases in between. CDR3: CSVTLTVSYEQYF. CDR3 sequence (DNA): TGCAGCGTTACGTTGACCGTATCCTACGAGCAGTACTTC.

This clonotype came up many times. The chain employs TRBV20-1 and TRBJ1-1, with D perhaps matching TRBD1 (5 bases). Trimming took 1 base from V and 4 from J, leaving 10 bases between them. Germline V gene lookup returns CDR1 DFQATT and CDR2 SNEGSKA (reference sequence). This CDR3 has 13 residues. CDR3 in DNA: TGCAGTGCTAGAGTGGGGGGTGGCACTGAAGCTTTCTTT. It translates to CSARVGGGTEAFF.

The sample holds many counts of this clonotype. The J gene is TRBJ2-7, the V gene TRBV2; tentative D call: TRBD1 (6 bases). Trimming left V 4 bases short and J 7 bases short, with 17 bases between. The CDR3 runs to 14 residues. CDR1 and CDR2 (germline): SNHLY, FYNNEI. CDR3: CASSARDTSWEQYV. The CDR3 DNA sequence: TGTGCCAGCAGTGCTCGGGACACCTCTTGGGAGCAGTACGTC.

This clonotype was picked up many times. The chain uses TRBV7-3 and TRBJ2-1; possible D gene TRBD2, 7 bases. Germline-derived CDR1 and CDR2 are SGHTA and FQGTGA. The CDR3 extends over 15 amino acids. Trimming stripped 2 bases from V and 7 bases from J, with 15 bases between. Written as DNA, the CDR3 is TGTGCCAGCAGCTTAGTTGCGGGGAGGGGGAATGAGCAGTTCTTC. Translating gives CASSLVAGRGNEQFF.

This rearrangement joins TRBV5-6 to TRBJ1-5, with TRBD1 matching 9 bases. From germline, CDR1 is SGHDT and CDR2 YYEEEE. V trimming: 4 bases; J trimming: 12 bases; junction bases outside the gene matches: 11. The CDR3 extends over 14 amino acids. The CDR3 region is CASSRRDRANYQHF. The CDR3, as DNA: TGTGCCAGCAGCCGGCGGGACAGGGCAAATTACCAGCATTTT. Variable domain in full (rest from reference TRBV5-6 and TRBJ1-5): DAGVTQSPTHLIKTRGQQVTLRCSPKSGHDTVSWYQQALGQGPQFIFQYYEEEERQRGNFPDRFSGHQFPNYSSELNVNALLLGDSALYLCASSRRDRANYQHFGDGTRLSIL.

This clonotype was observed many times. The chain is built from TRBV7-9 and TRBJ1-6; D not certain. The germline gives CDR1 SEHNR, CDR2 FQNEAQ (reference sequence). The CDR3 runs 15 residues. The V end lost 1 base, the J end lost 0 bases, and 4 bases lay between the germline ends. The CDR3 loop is CASSLVSSYNSPLHF. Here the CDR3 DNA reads TGTGCCAGCAGCTTAGTTAGCTCCTATAATTCACCCCTCCACTTT.

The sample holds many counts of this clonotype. Written as DNA, the CDR3 is TGTGCCAGCAGCCGGTCCTATGGCTACACCTTC. As protein: CASSRSYGYTF. The rearrangement joins TRBV28 to TRBJ1-2; D unresolved. There are 11 residues in the CDR3. Germline CDR1 MDHEN, CDR2 SYDVKM. The ends were cut back, 6 bases at V and 4 bases at J, with 6 bases in the middle.

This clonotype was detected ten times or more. CDR3 in amino acids: CASSSPGGNQPQHF. CDR3 coding DNA: TGTGCCAGCAGCTCCCCTGGAGGAAATCAGCCCCAGCATTTT. V and J are TRBV7-2 and TRBJ1-5; D uncertain. The V end was cut by 4 bases, the J end by 4 bases, with 11 bases between. CDR3 length equals 14 residues. Germline V gene lookup returns CDR1 SGHTA and CDR2 FQGNSA.

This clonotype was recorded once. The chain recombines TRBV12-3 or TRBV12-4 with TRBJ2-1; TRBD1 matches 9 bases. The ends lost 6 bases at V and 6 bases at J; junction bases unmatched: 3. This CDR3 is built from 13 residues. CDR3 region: CASRKTGGNEQFF. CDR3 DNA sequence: TGTGCCAGCAGAAAGACAGGGGGCAATGAGCAGTTCTTC.

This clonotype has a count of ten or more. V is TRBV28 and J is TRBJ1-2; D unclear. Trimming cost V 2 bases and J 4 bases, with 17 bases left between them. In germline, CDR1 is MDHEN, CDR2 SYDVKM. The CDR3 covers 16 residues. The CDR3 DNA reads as TGTGCCAGCAGTTTACACGCCCAGGTTACCGGCTATGGCTACACCTTC. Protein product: CASSLHAQVTGYGYTF.

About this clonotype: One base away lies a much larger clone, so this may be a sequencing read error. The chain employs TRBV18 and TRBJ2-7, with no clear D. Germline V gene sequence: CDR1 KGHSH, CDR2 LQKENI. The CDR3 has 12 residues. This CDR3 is CASSPTVYERYF. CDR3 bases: TGTGCCAGCTCACCAACAGTTTACGAGCGGTACTTC.

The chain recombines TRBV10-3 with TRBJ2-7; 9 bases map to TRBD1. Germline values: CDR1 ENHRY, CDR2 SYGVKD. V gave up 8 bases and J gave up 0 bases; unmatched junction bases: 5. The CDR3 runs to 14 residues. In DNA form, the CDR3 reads TGTGCCATCTACCCGGGACAGGGCTCCTACGAGCAGTACTTC. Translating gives CAIYPGQGSYEQYF.

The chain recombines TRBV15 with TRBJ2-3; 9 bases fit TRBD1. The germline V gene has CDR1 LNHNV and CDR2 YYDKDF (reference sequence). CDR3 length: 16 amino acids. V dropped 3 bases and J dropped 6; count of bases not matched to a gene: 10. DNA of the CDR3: TGTGCCACCAGCAGCGGGGACAGGGCCCCGGGGGATACGCAGTATTTT. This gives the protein CATSSGDRAPGDTQYF.

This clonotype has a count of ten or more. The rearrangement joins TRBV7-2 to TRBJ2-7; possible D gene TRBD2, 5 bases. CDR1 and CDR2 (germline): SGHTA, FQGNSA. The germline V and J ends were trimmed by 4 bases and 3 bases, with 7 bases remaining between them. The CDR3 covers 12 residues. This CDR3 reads CASSSGVYEQYF. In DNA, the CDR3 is TGTGCCAGCAGCTCCGGGGTCTACGAGCAGTACTTC.

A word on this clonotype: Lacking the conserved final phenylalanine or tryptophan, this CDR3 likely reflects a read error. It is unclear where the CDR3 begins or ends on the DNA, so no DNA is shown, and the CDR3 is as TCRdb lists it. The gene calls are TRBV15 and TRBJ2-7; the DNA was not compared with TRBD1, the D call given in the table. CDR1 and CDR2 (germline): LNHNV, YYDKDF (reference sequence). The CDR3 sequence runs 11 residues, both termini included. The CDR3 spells CATSSGTGFLL.

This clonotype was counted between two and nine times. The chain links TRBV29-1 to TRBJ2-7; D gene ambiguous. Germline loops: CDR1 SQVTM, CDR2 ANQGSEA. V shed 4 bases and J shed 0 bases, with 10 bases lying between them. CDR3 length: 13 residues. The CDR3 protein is CSVVLLHSYEQYF. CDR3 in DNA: TGCAGCGTTGTACTACTACACTCCTACGAGCAGTACTTC.

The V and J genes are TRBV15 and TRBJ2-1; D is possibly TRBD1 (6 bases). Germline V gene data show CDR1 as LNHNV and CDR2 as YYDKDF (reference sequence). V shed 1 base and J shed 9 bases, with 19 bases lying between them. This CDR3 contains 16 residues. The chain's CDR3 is CATSRAGNRALSEQFF. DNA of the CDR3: TGTGCCACCAGCAGAGCCGGAAACAGGGCTTTAAGTGAGCAGTTCTTC.

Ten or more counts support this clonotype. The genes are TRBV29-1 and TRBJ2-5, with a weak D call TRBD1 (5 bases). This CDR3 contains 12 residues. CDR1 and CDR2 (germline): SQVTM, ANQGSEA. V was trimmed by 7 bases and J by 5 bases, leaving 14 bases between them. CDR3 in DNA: TGCAGCGGGGGTCGGCAGGGCGAGACCCAGTACTTC. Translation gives CSGGRQGETQYF.

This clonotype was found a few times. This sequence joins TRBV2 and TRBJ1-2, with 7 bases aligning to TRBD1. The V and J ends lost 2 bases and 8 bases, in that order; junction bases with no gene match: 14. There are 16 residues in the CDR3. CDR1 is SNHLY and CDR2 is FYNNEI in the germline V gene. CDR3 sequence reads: CASSEQGGGLGSGYTF. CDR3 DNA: TGTGCCAGCAGTGAACAGGGAGGGGGCCTCGGGAGCGGCTACACCTTC.

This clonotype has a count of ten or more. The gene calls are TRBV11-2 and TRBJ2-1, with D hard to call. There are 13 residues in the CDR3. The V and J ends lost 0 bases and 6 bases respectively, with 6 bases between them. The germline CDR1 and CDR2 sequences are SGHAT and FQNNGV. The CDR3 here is CASSLDQLNEQFF. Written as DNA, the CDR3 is TGTGCCAGCAGCTTAGATCAGCTCAATGAGCAGTTCTTC. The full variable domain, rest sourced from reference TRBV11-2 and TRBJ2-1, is EAGVAQSPRYKIIEKRQSVAFWCNPISGHATLYWYQQILGQGPKLLIQFQNNGVVDDSQLPKDRFSAERLKGVDSTLKIQPAKLEDSAVYLCASSLDQLNEQFFGPGTRLTVL.

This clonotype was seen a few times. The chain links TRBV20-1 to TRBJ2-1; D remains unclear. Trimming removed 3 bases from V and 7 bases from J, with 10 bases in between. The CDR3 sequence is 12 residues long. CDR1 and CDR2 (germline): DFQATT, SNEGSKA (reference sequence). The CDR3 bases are TGCAGTGCTAGCAACCTCGGGAATGAGCAGTTCTTC. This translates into CSASNLGNEQFF.

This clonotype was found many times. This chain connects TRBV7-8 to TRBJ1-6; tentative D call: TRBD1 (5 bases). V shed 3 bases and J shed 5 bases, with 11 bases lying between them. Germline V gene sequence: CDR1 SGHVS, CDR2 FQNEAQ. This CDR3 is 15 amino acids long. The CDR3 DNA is TGTGCCAGCAGCTTGGGGACGGATAATAATTCACCCCTCCACTTT. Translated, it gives CASSLGTDNNSPLHF.

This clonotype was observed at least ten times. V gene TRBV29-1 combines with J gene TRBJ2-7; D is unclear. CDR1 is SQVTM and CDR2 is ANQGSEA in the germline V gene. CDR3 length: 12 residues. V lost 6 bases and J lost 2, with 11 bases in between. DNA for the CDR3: TGCAGCGTCGGTCGCGGAGCCTACGAGCAGTACTTC. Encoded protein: CSVGRGAYEQYF.

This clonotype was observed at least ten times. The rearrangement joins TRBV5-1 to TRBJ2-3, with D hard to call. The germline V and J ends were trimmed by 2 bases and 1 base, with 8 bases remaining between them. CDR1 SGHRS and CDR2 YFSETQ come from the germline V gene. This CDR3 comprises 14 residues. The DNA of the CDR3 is TGCGCCAGCAGCTTTCCCGATCGCACAGATACGCAGTATTTT. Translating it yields CASSFPDRTDTQYF.

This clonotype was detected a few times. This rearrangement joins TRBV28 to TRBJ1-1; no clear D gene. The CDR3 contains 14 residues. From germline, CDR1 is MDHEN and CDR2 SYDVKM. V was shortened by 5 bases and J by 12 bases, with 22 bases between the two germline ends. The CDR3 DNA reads TGTGCCAGCAGTCCCCCCATGACTGAGGGTATTTCTTTCTTT. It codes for CASSPPMTEGISFF.

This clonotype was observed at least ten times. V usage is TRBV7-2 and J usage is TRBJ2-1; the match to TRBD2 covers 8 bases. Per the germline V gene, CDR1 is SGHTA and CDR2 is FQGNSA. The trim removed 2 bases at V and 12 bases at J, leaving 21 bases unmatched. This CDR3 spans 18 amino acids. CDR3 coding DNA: TGTGCCAGCAGCTTATGGCTAGCGGGCCCGGATCCCGAAGTGGGGCAGTTCTTC. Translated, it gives CASSLWLAGPDPEVGQFF.

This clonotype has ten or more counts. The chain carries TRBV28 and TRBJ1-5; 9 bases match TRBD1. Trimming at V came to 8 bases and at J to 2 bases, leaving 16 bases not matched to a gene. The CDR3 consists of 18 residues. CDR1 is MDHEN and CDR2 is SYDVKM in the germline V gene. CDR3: CASCTGTGSGVGNQPQHF. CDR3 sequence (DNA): TGTGCCAGCTGTACCGGGACAGGGTCGGGCGTAGGCAATCAGCCCCAGCATTTT.

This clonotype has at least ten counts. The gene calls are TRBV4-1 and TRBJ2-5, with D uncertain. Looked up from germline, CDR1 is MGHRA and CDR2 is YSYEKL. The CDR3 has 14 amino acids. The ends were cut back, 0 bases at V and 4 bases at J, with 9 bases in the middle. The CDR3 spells CASSQDAGSETQYF. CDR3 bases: TGCGCCAGCAGCCAAGATGCAGGCTCAGAGACCCAGTACTTC.

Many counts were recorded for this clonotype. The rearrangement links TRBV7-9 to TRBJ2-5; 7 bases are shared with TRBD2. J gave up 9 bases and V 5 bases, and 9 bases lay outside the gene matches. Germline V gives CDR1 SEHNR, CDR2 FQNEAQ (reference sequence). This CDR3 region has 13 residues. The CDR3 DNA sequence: TGTGCCAGCAGCCGAAGCGGGGACGCGGCCCAGTACTTC. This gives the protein CASSRSGDAAQYF.